These 13 T cell receptor beta chains were sequenced from one sample in a study of vaccination effects on CD4 cells after COVID-19 (dated by TCRdb to 2022 to 2024). The library relied on the immunoSEQ multiplex PCR assay. Drawn from immuneACCESS, this table holds only the in-frame rearrangements with V and J called that TCRdb kept. Clones are partly lost; checked studies trace under half to an unresolved V gene and leave the rest unexplained. This sample comprises about 21,000 clones, around 70% of them detected only once. The biggest ten clones account for 20% to 30% of the sample. In the ViraFEST assay, PBMC were stimulated with viral peptide pools, and TCR sequencing was then used to find antigen-specific CD4+ T cell clonotypes based on their expansion. After less than 13 days of culture, CD4+ T cells were isolated with the EasySep CD4+ T cell isolation kit. Negative nucleocapsid antibody results before and after vaccination confirmed that the healthy vaccine recipients had no prior SARS-CoV-2 infection.

Their specific antigens are unknown. Here the sequenced sample was CD4+ T cells from PBMCs cultured with HCoV-NL63 spike peptides, taken before COVID-19 vaccination. The cell subset or site label, read with the paper, signifies: HCoV-NL63 spike overlapping peptide pool stimulation. The receptors derive from a human donor who received a COVID-19 vaccine.

The rearrangement uses TRBV28 and TRBJ2-3; a possible D gene is TRBD1 (5 bases). Per the germline V gene, CDR1 is MDHEN and CDR2 is SYDVKM. Trimming removed 4 bases at V and 0 bases at J, with 11 bases between. This CDR3 comprises 15 residues. CDR3: CASSSQAESTDTQYF. As DNA, the CDR3 is TGTGCCAGCAGTTCACAGGCTGAAAGCACAGATACGCAGTATTTT.

In regard to this clone: The junction departs from the called germline gene at one end, perhaps through a read error. This chain links TRBV7-7 with TRBJ1-1; no firm D call. There are 13 residues in the CDR3. Germline V gives CDR1 SSHAT, CDR2 FNYEAQ (reference sequence). The DNA for the CDR3 is TGTGCTAGCAGCTTAGGCCCGGCTACTGAAGCTTTCTTT. Translated, it gives CASSLGPATEAFF.

This chain links TRBV6-6 with TRBJ2-3; 7 bases align to TRBD2. V was clipped by 7 bases and J by 1 base; unmatched bases: 11. This CDR3 has 16 residues. The germline V gene has CDR1 MNHNY and CDR2 SVGAGI (reference sequence). For the CDR3, the DNA is TGTGCCAGCACCCTCCGGAGCGGGGTGGGCACAGATACGCAGTATTTT. It translates to CASTLRSGVGTDTQYF.

V usage is TRBV5-1 and J usage is TRBJ2-1, with 8 positions matching TRBD2. CDR1 is SGHRS, CDR2 YFSETQ, per germline. Trimming cost V 4 bases and J 5 bases; bases outside gene matches: 5. This CDR3 has 14 residues. The CDR3 nucleotides are TGCGCCAGCAGCCTCCGGGGGGGTAACAATGAGCAGTTCTTC. Amino acids: CASSLRGGNNEQFF.

This chain links TRBV28 with TRBJ2-2, with D possibly TRBD1 on 5 matching bases. In germline, CDR1 is MDHEN, CDR2 SYDVKM. The V end lost 6 bases, the J end lost 0 bases, and 14 bases lay between the germline ends. The CDR3 is 16 residues long. The CDR3 sequence: CASSSAGSPNTGELFF. The CDR3 DNA is TGTGCCAGCAGCTCCGCAGGGTCCCCGAACACCGGGGAGCTGTTTTTT.

The chain is built from TRBV5-1 and TRBJ1-3; no definite D call. Trimming stripped 0 bases from V and 0 bases from J, with 10 bases between. The CDR3 loop spans 16 amino acids. In germline, CDR1 is SGHRS, CDR2 YFSETQ. CDR3 coding DNA: TGCGCCAGCAGCTTGGGGTATACCGACTCTGGAAACACCATATATTTT. Translation gives CASSLGYTDSGNTIYF.

This sequence joins TRBV27 and TRBJ2-5; 15 positions match TRBD2. V gave up 5 bases and J gave up 5 bases; unmatched junction bases: 6. The CDR3 spans 16 residues. In germline, CDR1 is MNHEY, CDR2 SMNVEV (reference sequence). CDR3: CASSLRTSGGVETQYF. In DNA, the CDR3 is TGTGCCAGCAGTCTCCGGACTAGCGGGGGGGTGGAGACCCAGTACTTC.

A few counts support this clone. The rearrangement uses TRBV28 and TRBJ1-2, with unresolved D. This CDR3 contains 15 residues. CDR1 and CDR2 from the germline V gene are MDHEN and SYDVKM. V lost 4 bases, J lost 6 bases, and 18 bases lay in between. The CDR3 region has the DNA TGTGCCAGCAGTTCCACGGCCGCAGCCAGCAATGGCTACACCTTC. Translation gives CASSSTAAASNGYTF.

The chain combines TRBV5-4 with TRBJ1-3; D is uncertain. From germline, CDR1 is SGHNT and CDR2 YYREEE (reference sequence). The CDR3 runs 13 residues. With 5 bases removed from V and 0 bases from J, the gap between germline ends came to 6 bases. This CDR3 reads CASSVGSGNTIYF. The CDR3 nucleotides read TGTGCCAGCAGTGTCGGCTCTGGAAACACCATATATTTT.

This chain connects TRBV10-3 to TRBJ1-6, with D tentatively TRBD1 (6 bases). V was pared by 3 bases and J by 8 bases, with 14 bases between. The germline V gene has CDR1 ENHRY and CDR2 SYGVKD. This CDR3 region has 15 residues. CDR3 nucleotide sequence: TGTGCCATCAGTGAAGGGGGGATGTATGATTCACCCCTCCACTTT. This codes for CAISEGGMYDSPLHF.

This chain links TRBV4-1 with TRBJ2-7; D remains ambiguous. Trimming removed 0 bases from V and 3 bases from J, with 12 bases in between. This CDR3 is built from 15 residues. The germline V gene encodes CDR1 MGHRA and CDR2 YSYEKL. The CDR3 spells CASSQERRNFYEQYF. The CDR3 bases are TGCGCCAGCAGCCAAGAGAGGCGGAATTTCTACGAGCAGTACTTC.

The sample holds a few counts of this clone. The V gene is TRBV28, the J gene TRBJ1-5; 9 nucleotides line up with TRBD1. The CDR3 length is 16 residues. After removal of 10 bases from V and 4 bases from J, the junction contained 14 bases not matched to a gene. Germline values: CDR1 MDHEN, CDR2 SYDVKM. CDR3 region: CATLSRDRAINQPQHF. CDR3 nucleotides: TGTGCCACCCTTTCCCGGGACAGGGCAATAAATCAGCCCCAGCATTTT.

The gene calls are TRBV5-1 and TRBJ1-1, with D maybe TRBD1 (5 bases). Between the trimmed V and J ends, which lost 0 bases and 4 bases, there was a span of 10 bases. CDR3 length: 14 residues. Germline V lookup: CDR1 SGHRS, CDR2 YFSETQ. DNA for the CDR3: TGCGCCAGCAGCTTGGCAAGGGGCGGCACTGAAGCTTTCTTT. Translating gives CASSLARGGTEAFF. Complete variable domain (other parts from reference TRBV5-1 and TRBJ1-1): KAGVTQTPRYLIKTRGQQVTLSCSPISGHRSVSWYQQTPGQGLQFLFEYFSETQRNKGNFPGRFSGRQFSNSRSEMNVSTLELGDSALYLCASSLARGGTEAFFGQGTRLTVV.